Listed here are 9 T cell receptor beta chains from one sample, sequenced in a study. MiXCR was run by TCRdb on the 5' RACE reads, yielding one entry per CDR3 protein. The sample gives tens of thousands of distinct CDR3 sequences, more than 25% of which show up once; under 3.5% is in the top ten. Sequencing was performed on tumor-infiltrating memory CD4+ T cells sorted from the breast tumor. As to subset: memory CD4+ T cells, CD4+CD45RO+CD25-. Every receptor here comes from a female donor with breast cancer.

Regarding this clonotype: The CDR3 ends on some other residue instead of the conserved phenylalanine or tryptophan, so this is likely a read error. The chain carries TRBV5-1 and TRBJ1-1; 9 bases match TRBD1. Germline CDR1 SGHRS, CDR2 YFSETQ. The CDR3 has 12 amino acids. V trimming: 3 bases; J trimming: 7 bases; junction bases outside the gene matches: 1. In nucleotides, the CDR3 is TGCGCCAGCAGCTGGACAGGGGATGAAGCTTTCCTT. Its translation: CASSWTGDEAFL.

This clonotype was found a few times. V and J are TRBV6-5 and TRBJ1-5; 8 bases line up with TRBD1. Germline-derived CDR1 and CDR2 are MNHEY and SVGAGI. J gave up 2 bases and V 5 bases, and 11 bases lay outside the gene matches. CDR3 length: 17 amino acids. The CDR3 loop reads CASSPLDRGGGNQPQHF. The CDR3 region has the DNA TGTGCCAGCAGTCCACTTGACAGGGGAGGCGGCAATCAGCCCCAGCATTTT.

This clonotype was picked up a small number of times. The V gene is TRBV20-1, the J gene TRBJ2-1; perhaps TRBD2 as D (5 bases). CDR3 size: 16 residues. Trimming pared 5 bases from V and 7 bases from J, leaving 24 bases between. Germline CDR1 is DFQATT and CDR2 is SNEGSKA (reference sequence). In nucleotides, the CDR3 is TGCAGTGCTCCTCGAGGTTCGACTATCCCACCAAATGAGCAGTTCTTC. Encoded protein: CSAPRGSTIPPNEQFF.

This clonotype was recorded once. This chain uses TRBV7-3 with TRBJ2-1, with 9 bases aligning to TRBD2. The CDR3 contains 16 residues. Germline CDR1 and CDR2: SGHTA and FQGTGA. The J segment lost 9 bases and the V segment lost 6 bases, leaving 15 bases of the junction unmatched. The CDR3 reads CASSRFYAGGEGEQFF. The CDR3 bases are TGTGCCAGCAGTCGCTTCTATGCGGGAGGGGAGGGTGAGCAGTTCTTC. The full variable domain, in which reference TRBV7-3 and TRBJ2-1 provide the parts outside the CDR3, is GAGVSQTPSNKVTEKGKYVELRCDPISGHTALYWYRQSLGQGPEFLIYFQGTGAADDSGLPNDRFFAVRPEGSVSTLKIQRTERGDSAVYLCASSRFYAGGEGEQFFGPGTRLTVL.

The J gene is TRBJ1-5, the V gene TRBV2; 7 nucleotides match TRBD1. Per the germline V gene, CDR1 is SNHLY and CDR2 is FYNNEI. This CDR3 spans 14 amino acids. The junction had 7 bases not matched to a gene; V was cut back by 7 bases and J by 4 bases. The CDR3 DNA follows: TGTGCCAGCACGGTAACAGGGGAGAATCAGCCCCAGCATTTT. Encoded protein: CASTVTGENQPQHF.

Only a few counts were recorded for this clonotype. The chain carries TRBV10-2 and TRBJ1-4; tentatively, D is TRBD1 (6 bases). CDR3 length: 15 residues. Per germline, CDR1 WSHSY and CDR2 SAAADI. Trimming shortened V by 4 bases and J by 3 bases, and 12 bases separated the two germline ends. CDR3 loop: CASSGTGKPNEKLFF. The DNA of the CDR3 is TGCGCCAGCAGTGGAACAGGGAAGCCTAATGAAAAACTGTTTTTT.

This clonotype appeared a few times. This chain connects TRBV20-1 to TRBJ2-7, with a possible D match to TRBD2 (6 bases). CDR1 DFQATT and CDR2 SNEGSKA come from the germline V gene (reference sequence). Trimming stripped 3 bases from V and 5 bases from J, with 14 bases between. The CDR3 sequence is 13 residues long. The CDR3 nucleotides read TGCAGTGCTAGTCCCGGCGGGAAGCACGAGCAGTACTTC. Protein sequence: CSASPGGKHEQYF.

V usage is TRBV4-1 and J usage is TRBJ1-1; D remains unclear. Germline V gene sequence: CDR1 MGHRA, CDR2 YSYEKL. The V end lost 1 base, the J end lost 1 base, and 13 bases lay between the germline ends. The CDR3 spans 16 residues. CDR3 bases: TGCGCCAGCAGCCAAGTTTTTCCAACAAAGAACACTGAAGCTTTCTTT. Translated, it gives CASSQVFPTKNTEAFF.

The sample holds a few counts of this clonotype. CDR3 sequence: CASSLWQANTEAFF. The CDR3 DNA sequence: TGCGCCAGCAGCTTGTGGCAGGCGAACACTGAAGCTTTCTTT. The chain combines TRBV5-1 with TRBJ1-1; D remains ambiguous. This CDR3 has 14 residues. CDR1 is SGHRS, CDR2 YFSETQ, per germline. The germline V and J ends were trimmed by 1 base and 1 base, with 8 bases remaining between them.